This T cell receptor (beta chain) was sequenced during a study of cytomegalovirus exposure and HLA in healthy donors. Background on the study: A later analysis reported the 100 to 150 validation repertoires used the same platform as the 666 first-cohort repertoires.

Study conclusions and caveats: Cytomegalovirus status, reportedly, was diagnosed with high specificity and sensitivity by the classifier.

Using immunoSEQ multiplex PCR, the repertoire was profiled, and TCRdb retains in-frame clones only, with some absent. The sample yields 140,000 to 150,000 clones, about 95% seen once. The CDR3 totals 13 residues. CDR1 and CDR2 (germline): KGHSH, LQKENI. Trimming removed 6 bases from V and 3 bases from J, with 11 bases in between. As for this clone: Its antigen is unknown.

This chain links TRBV18 with TRBJ1-2; D possibly corresponds to TRBD1 (5 bases). The receptor's source is a man between 18 and 35 years old in good health and CMV-seropositive. The sample comprised PBMCs. CDR3: CASSLPGDYGYTF. The CDR3 DNA sequence: TGTGCCAGCTCTCTGCCGGGGGACTATGGCTACACCTTC.